A single T cell receptor beta chain is shown here with its context. Method: immunoSEQ multiplex PCR; TCRdb's copy keeps in-frame clones and lacks some. In the table there are more than 45,000 clones, approximately 82% of which are singletons. The CDR3 contains 14 residues. J lost 8 bases, V lost 6 bases, and 8 bases had no gene match. The V gene's germline CDR1 is MNHNS and CDR2 SASEGT. This sample was taken from a study of OX40 agonist ivuxolimab in advanced cancers. The rearrangement joins TRBV6-1 to TRBJ1-2, with 11 nucleotides matching TRBD1. The source was CD4+ or CD8+ T cells sorted from blood, collected in a trial of the OX40 agonist ivuxolimab. The receptor's source is an adult with an advanced solid tumor such as melanoma, head and neck, liver or kidney cancer. CDR3 loop: CASSADRGLEGYTF. The CDR3 region has the DNA TGTGCCAGCAGCGCGGACAGGGGGCTTGAAGGCTACACCTTC.